Below, 7 T cell receptor beta chains from the same sample are listed, as sequenced in a study of blood T cells in healthy people across ages. The second PCR ran roughly 6 to 11 cycles with a sample-barcoded 5' primer and J-beta primers. Via MiXCR, TCRdb re-called the 5' RACE reads, giving one row per CDR3 protein. Here the sample spans about 930,000 distinct CDR3 sequences, roughly 29% being singletons. Another study also made use of these data, one on T cells of mothers and their children.

The source material was blood. The origin of the receptors is a woman in her thirties or forties in good health.

In regard to this clonotype: Since a much larger clone is just one base distant, this may be a read error. The rearrangement uses TRBV29-1 and TRBJ1-1; no firm D call. The CDR3 contains 14 residues. Per the germline V gene, CDR1 is SQVTM and CDR2 is ANQGSEA. CDR3 region: CSIDVGNLNTEAFF. The CDR3, as DNA: TGCAGCATTGATGTGGGGAACTTGAACACTGAAGCTTTCTTT.

V gene TRBV5-1 combines with J gene TRBJ2-1; D is unresolved. Trimming pared 2 bases from V and 6 bases from J, leaving 15 bases between. The CDR3 covers 15 residues. Germline-derived CDR1 and CDR2 are SGHRS and YFSETQ. The CDR3 loop is CASSFQKAVSNEQFF. The CDR3 DNA is TGCGCCAGCAGCTTTCAGAAAGCAGTTTCCAATGAGCAGTTCTTC. The full variable domain, rest sourced from reference TRBV5-1 and TRBJ2-1, is KAGVTQTPRYLIKTRGQQVTLSCSPISGHRSVSWYQQTPGQGLQFLFEYFSETQRNKGNFPGRFSGRQFSNSRSEMNVSTLELGDSALYLCASSFQKAVSNEQFFGPGTRLTVL.

Regarding this clonotype: A read error may be the cause here, since a much bigger clone is one base away. V gene TRBV28 combines with J gene TRBJ2-4, with 7 bases aligning to TRBD1. Germline V gives CDR1 MDHEN, CDR2 SYDVKM. The CDR3 is 12 amino acids. The V gene end was trimmed by 6 bases and the J gene end by 15 bases; junction bases not matched to a gene: 11. This CDR3 reads CASRDRSYERYF. CDR3 DNA sequence: TGTGCCAGCAGGGACAGGTCCTACGAGCGGTACTTC. The full variable domain, completed using reference TRBV28 and TRBJ2-4, is DVKVTQSSRYLVKRTGEKVFLECVQDMDHENMFWYRQDPGLGLRLIYFSYDVKMKEKGDIPEGYSVSREKKERFSLILESASTNQTSMYLCASRDRSYERYFGAGTRLSVL.

V usage is TRBV6-5 and J usage is TRBJ2-7; 7 bases map to TRBD1. The CDR3 contains 14 residues. Losses at the gene ends were 4 bases for V and 6 bases for J; bases not matched to a gene: 9. CDR1 is MNHEY and CDR2 is SVGAGI in the germline V gene. The CDR3 DNA sequence: TGTGCCAGCAGTTGCGGCGACAGGGTTGGCGAGCAGTACTTC. This encodes CASSCGDRVGEQYF.

The rearrangement uses TRBV6-5 and TRBJ1-3, with a possible D match to TRBD1 (5 bases). The CDR3 runs to 16 residues. The V end lost 4 bases, the J end lost 1 base, and 14 bases lay between the germline ends. Germline V gene sequence: CDR1 MNHEY, CDR2 SVGAGI. CDR3 loop: CASSSPRDSSGNTIYF. The CDR3 DNA is TGTGCCAGCAGTTCCCCCCGGGACTCGTCTGGAAACACCATATATTTT.

This chain connects TRBV20-1 to TRBJ2-1; TRBD2 agrees at 15 bases. Germline CDR1 is DFQATT and CDR2 is SNEGSKA (reference sequence). The CDR3 loop spans 18 amino acids. J lost 3 bases, V lost 1 base, and 7 bases had no gene match. The CDR3 loop reads CSARGWTSGGESYNEQFF. The CDR3 DNA sequence: TGCAGTGCTAGAGGGTGGACTAGCGGGGGGGAAAGCTACAATGAGCAGTTCTTC.

The chain combines TRBV6-2 or TRBV6-3 with TRBJ2-4; perhaps TRBD1 as D (6 bases). Near its end, the DNA agrees better with TRBJ2-7, so the J call may be wrong. Germline V lookup: CDR1 MNHEY, CDR2 SVGEGT. The CDR3 is made up of 12 amino acids. For the CDR3, the DNA is TGTGCCAGCATGACAGGTATCTACGAGCAGTACTTC. Protein product: CASMTGIYEQYF.